The source of this TCR beta chain is a study of blood T cell repertoires in COVID-19. CDR3 length: 17 amino acids. Germline V gives CDR1 MNHEY, CDR2 SMNVEV (reference sequence). V dropped 3 bases and J dropped 0 bases, with 15 bases sitting between them. This clone was recorded once. Only in-frame clones appear in the TCRdb table, and some are missing; sequencing was by immunoSEQ multiplex PCR. The sample gives about 230,000 clones, about 85% of which show up once; 9.5% to 15% is in the top ten. The source material was peripheral blood. The chain has TRBV27 and TRBJ1-3; D is possibly TRBD1 (6 bases). The source is a woman younger than 30 who had recovered from COVID-19. CDR3 amino acids: CASSLLTGFFSGNTIYF. In nucleotides, the CDR3 is TGTGCCAGCAGTTTGTTAACAGGGTTCTTCTCTGGAAACACCATATATTTT.